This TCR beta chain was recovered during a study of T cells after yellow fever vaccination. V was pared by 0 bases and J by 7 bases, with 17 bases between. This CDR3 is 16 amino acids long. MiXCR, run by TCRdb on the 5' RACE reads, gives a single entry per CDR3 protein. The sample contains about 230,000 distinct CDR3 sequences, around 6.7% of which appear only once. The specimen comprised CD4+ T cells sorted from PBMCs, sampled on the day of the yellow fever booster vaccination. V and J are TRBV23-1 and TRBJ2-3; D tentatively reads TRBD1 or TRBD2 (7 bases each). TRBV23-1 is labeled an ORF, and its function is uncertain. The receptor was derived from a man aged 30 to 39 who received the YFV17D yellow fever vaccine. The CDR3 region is CASSQSIGQGGNTQYF. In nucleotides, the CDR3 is TGCGCCAGCAGTCAATCGATCGGGCAGGGGGGGAATACGCAGTATTTT.